The rows below give T cell receptor beta chains drawn from one sample of a study of OX40 agonist ivuxolimab in advanced cancers. Some clones are missing from TCRdb's copy, which holds only in-frame ones; the method was immunoSEQ multiplex PCR. The sample consists of around 80,000 clones, 82% of them appearing once. Sequencing used CD4+ or CD8+ T cells sorted from blood, obtained in a trial of the OX40 agonist ivuxolimab. The source is an adult with an advanced solid tumor such as melanoma, head and neck, liver or kidney cancer. Each CDR3 is given with its conserved first and last residue. A D gene is named only where the DNA matches it firmly. The size entry is marked missing in some rows and otherwise reads once, few, many or a size class.

V gene,J gene,D gene,clone size,CDR3 protein,CDR3 DNA
TRBV7-2,TRBJ2-1,.,few,CASSLGTADEQFF,TGTGCCAGCAGCTTAGGGACAGCGGATGAGCAGTTCTTC
TRBV5-1,TRBJ2-5,.,.,CASNLGRLGETQYF,TGCGCCAGCAACCTTGGTCGGTTGGGGGAGACCCAGTACTTC
TRBV23-1,TRBJ1-5,.,.,CANSHGPARNQPQHF,TGCGCCAACTCCCACGGACCGGCGAGAAATCAGCCCCAGCATTTT
TRBV5-1,TRBJ2-3,TRBD2,.,CASSFGSGGTDTQYF,TGCGCCAGCAGCTTTGGTAGCGGGGGAACAGATACGCAGTATTTT
TRBV4-1,TRBJ1-5,.,.,CASSQEWSRNSNQPQHF,TGCGCCAGCAGCCAAGAGTGGTCGAGGAATAGCAATCAGCCCCAGCATTTT
TRBV27,TRBJ2-3,.,.,CASSFEATSTDTQYF,TGTGCCAGCAGTTTTGAAGCGACCAGCACAGATACGCAGTATTTT
TRBV7-8,TRBJ2-7,.,.,CASSLSGDYEQYF,TGTGCCAGCAGCCTTTCCGGCGACTACGAGCAGTACTTC
TRBV5-4,TRBJ1-3,.,.,CASSLDRRHSGNTIYF,TGTGCCAGCAGCTTGGACAGGCGGCACTCTGGAAACACCATATATTTT
TRBV28,TRBJ1-2,.,.,CASSFIGQGGYGYTF,TGTGCCAGCAGTTTTATCGGGCAGGGAGGCTATGGCTACACCTTC
TRBV20-1,TRBJ2-1,.,.,CSVPFYNEQFF,TGCAGTGTACCTTTTTACAATGAGCAGTTCTTC
TRBV5-1,TRBJ2-2,TRBD1,.,CASSFAGQGAGELFF,TGCGCCAGCAGCTTTGCGGGACAGGGGGCCGGGGAGCTGTTTTTT
TRBV5-1,TRBJ1-5,.,.,CASSPLPGGQSNQPQHF,TGCGCCAGCAGCCCACTCCCGGGGGGTCAGAGCAATCAGCCCCAGCATTTT
TRBV6-1,TRBJ1-2,.,.,CASSGRGSAFGYTF,TGTGCCAGCAGTGGGAGAGGGTCGGCCTTTGGCTACACCTTC
TRBV2,TRBJ2-5,.,.,CASSEGASQETQYF,TGTGCCAGCAGTGAAGGTGCTAGTCAAGAGACCCAGTACTTC
TRBV19,TRBJ2-1,.,few,CASSPPRGVPFF,TGTGCCAGTAGTCCTCCACGAGGTGTGCCGTTCTTC
TRBV15,TRBJ2-1,TRBD2,.,CATSAGRGGMMEQFF,TGTGCCACCAGCGCCGGGCGGGGGGGCATGATGGAGCAGTTCTTC
TRBV10-2,TRBJ2-1,TRBD2,once,CASGLAGGGEQFF,TGCGCCAGCGGGCTAGCGGGAGGCGGTGAGCAGTTCTTC
TRBV19,TRBJ1-1,.,.,CASSIKFPGTEAFF,TGTGCCAGTAGTATCAAGTTCCCCGGTACTGAAGCTTTCTTT
TRBV28,TRBJ1-2,.,.,CASSPKGYGYTF,TGTGCCAGCAGTCCCAAAGGCTATGGCTACACCTTC
TRBV4-2,TRBJ1-1,.,few,CASSPLGVEGGSETEAFF,TGTGCCAGCAGCCCTCTAGGGGTAGAGGGTGGGTCAGAGACTGAAGCTTTCTTT
TRBV7-9,TRBJ2-7,TRBD1,.,CASSLTGITYEQYF,TGTGCCAGCAGCTTGACAGGGATAACCTACGAGCAGTACTTC
TRBV6-1,TRBJ1-1,.,.,CASSPLRRLDTEAFF,TGTGCCAGCAGTCCTTTGAGGCGCCTAGACACTGAAGCTTTCTTT
TRBV29-1,TRBJ2-5,.,.,CSGTAYQETQYF,TGCAGCGGGACGGCGTACCAAGAGACCCAGTACTTC
TRBV5-4,TRBJ2-3,.,.,CASSLKGADTQYF,TGTGCCAGCAGCTTGAAAGGGGCAGATACGCAGTATTTT
TRBV2,TRBJ1-2,.,few,CASSLTYGYTF,TGTGCCAGCAGCCTAACCTATGGCTACACCTTC
TRBV5-6,TRBJ1-1,.,.,CASSLAGLYTEAFF,TGTGCCAGCAGCTTGGCCGGGCTCTACACTGAAGCTTTCTTT
TRBV10-1,TRBJ1-5,.,few,CASSEDPERDQPQHF,TGCGCCAGCAGTGAGGACCCGGAACGGGATCAGCCCCAGCATTTT
TRBV5-6,TRBJ1-3,.,once,CASSTSGTGNTIYF,TGTGCCAGCAGCACTTCCGGGACGGGAAACACCATATATTTT
TRBV7-7,TRBJ2-3,TRBD1,few,CASSAGGGTDTQYF,TGTGCCAGCAGCGCAGGGGGAGGCACAGATACGCAGTATTTT
TRBV10-3,TRBJ2-1,.,.,CAISRTESSYNEQFF,TGTGCCATCAGTCGGACGGAAAGCTCCTACAATGAGCAGTTCTTC
TRBV4-2,TRBJ2-7,.,.,CASSQGSPQGTYEQYF,TGTGCCAGCAGCCAAGGGTCCCCCCAAGGGACCTACGAGCAGTACTTC
TRBV5-1,TRBJ2-7,.,.,CASSSQGGREQYF,TGCGCCAGCAGCTCCCAAGGGGGGCGCGAGCAGTACTTC
TRBV5-1,TRBJ2-1,TRBD1,few,CASSAGTEYNEQFF,TGCGCCAGCAGCGCCGGGACAGAATACAATGAGCAGTTCTTC
TRBV5-4,TRBJ1-4,TRBD1,.,CASSRSGTGVEKLFF,TGTGCCAGCAGTAGGTCGGGGACAGGGGTGGAAAAACTGTTTTTT
TRBV6-5,TRBJ2-5,TRBD2,.,CASSPGTSGETQYF,TGTGCCAGCAGTCCAGGGACTAGCGGGGAGACCCAGTACTTC
TRBV18,TRBJ1-2,TRBD1,once,CASSPKQGASYGYTF,TGTGCCAGCTCACCAAAACAGGGGGCGAGCTATGGCTACACCTTC
TRBV5-1,TRBJ1-1,.,.,CASSLGENTEAFF,TGCGCCAGCAGCTTGGGGGAGAACACTGAAGCTTTCTTT
TRBV5-1,TRBJ2-5,TRBD2,.,CASSFLGLAGLGETQYF,TGCGCCAGCAGCTTTTTAGGACTAGCGGGGTTGGGAGAGACCCAGTACTTC
TRBV5-1,TRBJ1-2,.,.,CASSTGQSLNYGYTF,TGCGCCAGCAGCACCGGACAGTCTCTAAACTATGGCTACACCTTC
TRBV19,TRBJ2-5,TRBD2,.,CASSIQRGLSETQYF,TGTGCCAGTAGTATCCAGCGGGGCCTTTCAGAGACCCAGTACTTC
TRBV28,TRBJ2-3,TRBD2,.,CASSFGRSGGGYTQYF,TGTGCCAGCAGTTTCGGGCGGTCGGGAGGAGGGTATACGCAGTATTTT
TRBV5-1,TRBJ2-3,TRBD1,once,CASSTGQGITDTQYF,TGCGCCAGCAGCACAGGACAGGGGATCACAGATACGCAGTATTTT
TRBV7-9,TRBJ2-6,.,.,CASSLGVVFGVLTF,TGTGCCAGCAGCTTAGGGGTGGTGTTCGGCGTCCTGACTTTC
TRBV7-8,TRBJ2-7,TRBD1,.,CASSWAGGAYEQYF,TGTGCCAGCAGCTGGGCAGGGGGAGCGTACGAGCAGTACTTC
TRBV5-6,TRBJ2-5,.,.,CASSAGQETQYF,TGTGCCAGCAGCGCAGGGCAAGAGACCCAGTACTTC
TRBV19,TRBJ2-5,.,.,CASSISASAAQETQYF,TGTGCCAGTAGTATTTCGGCTAGCGCAGCCCAAGAGACCCAGTACTTC
TRBV7-2,TRBJ2-7,.,.,CASIPRGWPYEQYF,TGTGCCAGCATCCCGAGGGGGTGGCCTTACGAGCAGTACTTC
TRBV7-9,TRBJ2-7,.,.,CASSFQGIYEQYF,TGTGCCAGCAGCTTCCAGGGTATCTACGAGCAGTACTTC
TRBV11-2,TRBJ2-1,TRBD2,few,CASSPSVQLAAGNEQFF,TGTGCCAGCAGCCCATCCGTTCAACTAGCGGCGGGCAATGAGCAGTTCTTC
TRBV5-1,TRBJ2-2,TRBD2,once,CASSGLATNTGELFF,TGCGCCAGCAGCGGACTAGCGACGAACACCGGGGAGCTGTTTTTT
TRBV20-1,TRBJ2-7,.,.,CSALETYEQYF,TGCAGTGCTCTCGAGACCTACGAGCAGTACTTC
TRBV7-2,TRBJ2-7,TRBD2,once,CASSLTPTSGRRDEQYF,TGTGCCAGCAGCTTAACCCCGACTAGCGGGAGGAGGGACGAGCAGTACTTC
TRBV4-1,TRBJ2-3,TRBD2,.,CASSQSGGRAFTHTQYF,TGCGCCAGCAGCCAATCCGGCGGGAGAGCGTTCACTCATACGCAGTATTTT
TRBV7-6,TRBJ2-1,.,.,CASSLASGEQFF,TGTGCCAGCAGCTTAGCCAGTGGTGAGCAGTTCTTC
TRBV20-1,TRBJ1-2,.,.,CSATGDYGYTF,TGCAGTGCTACAGGGGACTATGGCTACACCTTC